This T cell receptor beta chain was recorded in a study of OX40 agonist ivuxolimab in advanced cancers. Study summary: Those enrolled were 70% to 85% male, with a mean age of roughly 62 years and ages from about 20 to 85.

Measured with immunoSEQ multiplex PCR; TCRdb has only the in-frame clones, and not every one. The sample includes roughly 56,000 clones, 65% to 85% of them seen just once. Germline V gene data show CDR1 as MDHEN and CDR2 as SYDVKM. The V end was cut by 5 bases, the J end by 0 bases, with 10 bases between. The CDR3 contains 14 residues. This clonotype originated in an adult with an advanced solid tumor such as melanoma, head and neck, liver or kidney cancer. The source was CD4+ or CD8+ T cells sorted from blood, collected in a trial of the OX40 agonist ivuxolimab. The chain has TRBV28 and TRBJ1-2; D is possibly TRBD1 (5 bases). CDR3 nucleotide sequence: TGTGCCAGCAGTCGCGGGGGGACTAACTATGGCTACACCTTC. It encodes CASSRGGTNYGYTF.